The 22 T cell receptor beta chains presented below share a single source sample, sequenced in a study of T-cell memory formation after mild COVID-19. TCRdb independently ran MiXCR on the 5' RACE reads; one entry per CDR3 protein. The table has 35,000 to 50,000 distinct CDR3 sequences, roughly 6.1% seen once. The specimen was PBMCs or a T cell subset sorted from them (not recorded which). These receptors were obtained from an adult who had mild COVID-19 (a few samples of this study predate the infection). Cell type and time point are not known.

This clonotype has a count of ten or more. CDR3 region: CASSLTKDQPQHF. CDR3 coding DNA: TGTGCCAGCAGCTTAACCAAAGATCAGCCCCAGCATTTT. The chain links TRBV7-3 to TRBJ1-5; D gene unclear. Trimming stripped 0 bases from V and 5 bases from J, with 5 bases between. Germline CDR1 is SGHTA and CDR2 is FQGTGA. This CDR3 is built from 13 residues.

This clonotype was picked up a small number of times. The gene calls are TRBV7-2 and TRBJ2-5; the D gene is possibly TRBD2 (5 bases). V was cut by 0 bases and J by 5 bases, with 10 bases left in between. Germline V gives CDR1 SGHTA, CDR2 FQGNSA. There are 14 residues in the CDR3. CDR3 sequence reads: CASSLAGVRETQYF. DNA of the CDR3: TGTGCCAGCAGCTTAGCGGGAGTGCGGGAGACCCAGTACTTC.

This clonotype occurred a few times. The V and J genes are TRBV3-1 and TRBJ2-3; a possible D gene is TRBD2 (5 bases). The germline CDR1 and CDR2 sequences are LGHDT and YNNKEL (reference sequence). The CDR3 covers 15 residues. Trimming removed 4 bases from V and 3 bases from J, with 14 bases in between. CDR3 DNA sequence: TGTGCCAGCAGCCTAGGCGGGCCTTGGACAGATACGCAGTATTTT. Translation: CASSLGGPWTDTQYF.

This clonotype was observed many times. The chain employs TRBV7-2 and TRBJ2-1; a possible D gene is TRBD1 (6 bases). CDR1 SGHTA and CDR2 FQGNSA come from the germline V gene. Trimming stripped 6 bases from V and 6 bases from J, with 18 bases between. This CDR3 is 15 amino acids long. The CDR3 DNA sequence: TGTGCCAGCAGACTTGACAGGTCGTCCGGCAATGAGCAGTTCTTC. Amino acids: CASRLDRSSGNEQFF.

This clonotype was seen ten or more times. The chain couples TRBV2 to TRBJ2-7; 7 nucleotides agree with TRBD1. The CDR3 is 14 residues long. CDR1 and CDR2 (germline): SNHLY, FYNNEI. Trimming cost V 8 bases and J 0 bases; bases outside gene matches: 7. CDR3 sequence (DNA): TGTGCCAGCCGGGCGGACAGGTTCTCCTACGAGCAGTACTTC. It codes for CASRADRFSYEQYF.

A word on this clonotype: This may arise from a read error, as a much more abundant clone is one base away. The CDR3 coding sequence is TGTGCCAGCAGCCCAATGGGGGTAAATAAGCCCCAGCATTTT. Its protein is CASSPMGVNKPQHF. J is TRBJ1-5 and V is TRBV12-3 or TRBV12-4, with a possible D match to TRBD1 (5 bases). Trimming left V 6 bases short and J 8 bases short, with 17 bases between. This CDR3 comprises 14 residues.

This clonotype was observed a few times. This chain joins TRBV15 and TRBJ2-1, with TRBD1 as a possible D gene (5 bases). In germline, CDR1 is LNHNV, CDR2 YYDKDF (reference sequence). The length of the CDR3 is 14 residues. Trimming cost V 7 bases and J 0 bases, with 10 bases left between them. The chain's CDR3 is CATKGISSYNEQFF. The CDR3 coding sequence is TGTGCCACCAAGGGGATAAGCTCCTACAATGAGCAGTTCTTC. The whole variable domain, remainder taken from reference TRBV15 and TRBJ2-1, is DAMVIQNPRYQVTQFGKPVTLSCSQTLNHNVMYWYQQKSSQAPKLLFHYYDKDFNNEADTPDNFQSRRPNTSFCFLDIRSPGLGDTAMYLCATKGISSYNEQFFGPGTRLTVL.

This clonotype has a handful of counts. The chain has TRBV30 and TRBJ2-1; either TRBD1 or TRBD2 may supply D (6 bases each). Germline assignment: CDR1 GTSNPN and CDR2 SVGIG (reference sequence). The CDR3 covers 15 residues. Deletions cut 6 bases from V and 0 bases from J, with 15 bases between. The CDR3 loop reads CACTSGATSYNEQFF. CDR3 coding DNA: TGTGCCTGTACCTCGGGGGCTACCTCCTACAATGAGCAGTTCTTC. Supplemented by reference TRBV30 and TRBJ2-1, the full variable domain reads SQTIHQWPATLVQPVGSPLSLECTVEGTSNPNLYWYRQAAGRGLQLLFYSVGIGQISSEVPQNLSASRPQDRQFILSSKKLLLSDSGFYLCACTSGATSYNEQFFGPGTRLTVL.

This clonotype was recorded at least ten times. V gene TRBV7-3 combines with J gene TRBJ2-5; D possibly uses TRBD1 or TRBD2 (5 bases each). Per the germline V gene, CDR1 is SGHTA and CDR2 is FQGTGA. The CDR3 sequence is 15 residues long. Trimming took off 3 bases at V and 4 bases at J, with 15 bases between the two ends. CDR3 protein: CASSLSGGQRETQYF. Written as DNA, the CDR3 is TGTGCCAGCAGCTTGAGTGGAGGACAAAGAGAGACCCAGTACTTC.

This clonotype has a handful of counts. The chain links TRBV27 to TRBJ2-3, with D possibly matching TRBD2 (5 bases). There are 18 residues in the CDR3. The ends were cut back, 0 bases at V and 2 bases at J, with 18 bases in the middle. CDR1 MNHEY and CDR2 SMNVEV come from the germline V gene (reference sequence). CDR3 coding DNA: TGTGCCAGCAGTTTATCGCCGACTCCCTCGGGGATCACAGATACGCAGTATTTT. This sequence encodes CASSLSPTPSGITDTQYF.

This clonotype was seen ten or more times. This sequence joins TRBV6-2 or TRBV6-3 and TRBJ2-3, with 10 positions matching TRBD2. The germline CDR1 and CDR2 sequences are MNHEY and SVGEGT. The CDR3 sequence is 14 residues long. Trimming took 3 bases from V and 10 from J; bases not matched to a gene: 7. DNA of the CDR3: TGTGCCAGCAGTTATGGTCTAGCGGGAGCTCCGCAGTATTTT. It yields the protein CASSYGLAGAPQYF.

The chain is built from TRBV12-3 or TRBV12-4 and TRBJ2-2; D is perhaps TRBD1 (7 bases). The length of the CDR3 is 17 residues. The V and J ends lost 7 bases and 5 bases respectively, with 23 bases between them. CDR3 protein: CASNPSSGGQKTGELFF. The CDR3 coding sequence is TGTGCCAGCAACCCGAGCTCAGGGGGGCAGAAGACCGGGGAGCTGTTTTTT.

The rearrangement uses TRBV7-3 and TRBJ1-1; perhaps TRBD1 as D (6 bases). Deletions cut 5 bases from V and 5 bases from J, with 24 bases between. Per germline, CDR1 SGHTA and CDR2 FQGTGA. This CDR3 contains 17 residues. CDR3 protein: CASSPTQGSRTRTEAFF. CDR3 nucleotides: TGTGCCAGCAGCCCTACGCAGGGGTCAAGGACGAGAACTGAAGCTTTCTTT.

The table lists this clonotype with many counts. This chain connects TRBV24-1 to TRBJ2-1, with 10 bases lining up with TRBD2. Germline V gene data show CDR1 as KGHDR and CDR2 as SFDVKD. The CDR3 sequence is 16 residues long. With 2 bases clipped from V and 7 bases from J, the junction kept 7 bases outside the gene matches. The CDR3: CATSDYGTSASNEQFF. CDR3 nucleotides: TGTGCCACCAGTGATTACGGGACTAGCGCCTCAAATGAGCAGTTCTTC.

In this sample, this clonotype turned up many times. This sequence joins TRBV7-2 and TRBJ2-2; 10 positions agree with TRBD2. V gave up 0 bases and J gave up 0 bases; unmatched junction bases: 7. The CDR3 is made up of 19 amino acids. Per the germline V gene, CDR1 is SGHTA and CDR2 is FQGNSA. CDR3 DNA: TGTGCCAGCAGCTTAGCCGCGGCTAGCGGGAGATCGAACACCGGGGAGCTGTTTTTT. It translates to CASSLAAASGRSNTGELFF. The full variable domain, completed using reference TRBV7-2 and TRBJ2-2, is GAGVSQSPSNKVTEKGKDVELRCDPISGHTALYWYRQSLGQGLEFLIYFQGNSAPDKSGLPSDRFSAERTGGSVSTLTIQRTQQEDSAVYLCASSLAAASGRSNTGELFFGEGSRLTVL.

Only a few counts were recorded for this clonotype. The chain links TRBV24-1 to TRBJ2-2; TRBD2 is a possible D gene (7 bases). Between the trimmed V and J ends, which lost 0 bases and 7 bases, there was a span of 20 bases. This CDR3 is built from 18 residues. CDR1 and CDR2 from the germline V gene are KGHDR and SFDVKD. The CDR3 here is CATSDLRAGARGIGELFF. In DNA form, the CDR3 reads TGTGCCACCAGTGATTTGCGGGCGGGAGCCAGGGGCATCGGGGAGCTGTTTTTT.

The chain links TRBV15 to TRBJ1-6; D is possibly TRBD1 (6 bases). The CDR3 loop spans 17 amino acids. The germline CDR1 and CDR2 sequences are LNHNV and YYDKDF (reference sequence). V lost 1 base, J lost 2 bases, and 12 bases lay in between. The CDR3 DNA follows: TGTGCCACCAGCAGAGGAGGGGGGTCCCCCTATAATTCACCCCTCCACTTT. Its translation is CATSRGGGSPYNSPLHF.

This clonotype has more than one count but fewer than ten. In DNA form, the CDR3 reads TGTGCCAGCAGTTACGGCAGGACCTATGGCTACACCTTC. It is translated as CASSYGRTYGYTF. The chain uses TRBV6-2 or TRBV6-3 and TRBJ1-2; D ambiguous. V was shortened by 2 bases and J by 4 bases, with 8 bases between the two germline ends. The length of the CDR3 is 13 residues. Germline-derived CDR1 and CDR2 are MNHEY and SVGEGT.

There are many counts of this clonotype. The chain uses TRBV5-1 and TRBJ2-3; D perhaps matches TRBD1 (6 bases). This CDR3 is built from 15 residues. Germline loops: CDR1 SGHRS, CDR2 YFSETQ. Trimming stripped 1 base from V and 2 bases from J, with 11 bases between. The CDR3 region has the DNA TGCGCCAGCAGCTTGTTACAGGGCATCACAGATACGCAGTATTTT. The encoded protein is CASSLLQGITDTQYF.

The chain uses TRBV7-6 and TRBJ2-2; 8 bases match TRBD2. CDR3 length equals 15 residues. V lost 4 bases and J lost 4; bases outside the gene matches: 5. Germline assignment: CDR1 SGHVS and CDR2 FNYEAQ. CDR3 amino acids: CASSSGTRLTGELFF. In DNA form, the CDR3 reads TGTGCCAGCAGCTCCGGGACTAGACTCACCGGGGAGCTGTTTTTT.

The table lists this clonotype with a few counts. The chain has TRBV27 and TRBJ2-7; a possible D gene is TRBD1 (5 bases). Germline V gene lookup returns CDR1 MNHEY and CDR2 SMNVEV (reference sequence). Trimming removed 5 bases from V and 1 base from J, with 18 bases in between. The CDR3 sequence is 16 residues long. Here the CDR3 DNA reads TGTGCCAGCAGTCTCAACCCAGGGTTAGGGTCCTACGAGCAGTACTTC. Its translation: CASSLNPGLGSYEQYF.

This clonotype was counted at least ten times. The chain employs TRBV7-2 and TRBJ2-1; D may be TRBD2 (6 bases). V was trimmed by 3 bases and J by 0 bases, leaving 18 bases between them. The germline V gene has CDR1 SGHTA and CDR2 FQGNSA. CDR3 length equals 18 residues. CDR3: CASSLGPLSGRSYNEQFF. The CDR3 bases are TGTGCCAGCAGCTTGGGCCCCCTCAGCGGGCGCTCCTACAATGAGCAGTTCTTC.